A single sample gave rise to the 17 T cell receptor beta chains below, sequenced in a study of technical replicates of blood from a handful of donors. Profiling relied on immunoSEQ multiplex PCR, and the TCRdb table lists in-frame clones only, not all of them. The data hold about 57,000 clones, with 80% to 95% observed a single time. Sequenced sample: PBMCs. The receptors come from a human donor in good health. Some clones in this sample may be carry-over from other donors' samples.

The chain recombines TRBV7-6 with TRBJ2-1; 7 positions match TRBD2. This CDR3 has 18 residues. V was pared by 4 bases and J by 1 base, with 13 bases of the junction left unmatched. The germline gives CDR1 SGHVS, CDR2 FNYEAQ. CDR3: CASSSLPTSSGSYNEQFF. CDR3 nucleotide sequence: TGTGCCAGCAGCTCCTTACCCACTTCTAGCGGTTCCTACAATGAGCAGTTCTTC.

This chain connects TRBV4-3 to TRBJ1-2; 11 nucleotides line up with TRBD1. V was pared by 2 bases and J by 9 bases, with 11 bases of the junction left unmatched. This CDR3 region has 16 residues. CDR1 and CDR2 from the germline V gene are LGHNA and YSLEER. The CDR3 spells CASSQLTGQGVYSYTF. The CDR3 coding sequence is TGCGCCAGCAGCCAACTAACGGGACAGGGGGTATATAGCTACACCTTC.

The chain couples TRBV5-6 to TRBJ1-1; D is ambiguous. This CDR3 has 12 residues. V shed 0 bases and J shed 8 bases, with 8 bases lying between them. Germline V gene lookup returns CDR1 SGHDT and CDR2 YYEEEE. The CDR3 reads CASSLGSAEAFF. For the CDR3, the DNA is TGTGCCAGCAGCTTGGGTAGCGCAGAAGCTTTCTTT.

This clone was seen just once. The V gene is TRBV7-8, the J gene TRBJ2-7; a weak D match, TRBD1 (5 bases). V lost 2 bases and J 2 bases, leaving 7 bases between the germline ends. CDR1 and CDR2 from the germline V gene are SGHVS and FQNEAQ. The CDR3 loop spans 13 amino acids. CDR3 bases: TGTGCCAGCAGCTTACAGGGAACCTACGAGCAGTACTTC. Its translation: CASSLQGTYEQYF. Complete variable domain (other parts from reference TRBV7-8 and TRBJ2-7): GAGVSQSPRYKVAKRGQDVALRCDPISGHVSLFWYQQALGQGPEFLTYFQNEAQLDKSGLPSDRFFAERPEGSVSTLKIQRTQQEDSAVYLCASSLQGTYEQYFGPGTRLTVT.

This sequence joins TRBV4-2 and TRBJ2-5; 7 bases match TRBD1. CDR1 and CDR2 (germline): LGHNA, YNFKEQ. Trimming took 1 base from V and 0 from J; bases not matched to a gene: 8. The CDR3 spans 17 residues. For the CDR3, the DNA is TGTGCCAGCAGCCAAGGAGCGAGGGGACAGTACCAAGAGACCCAGTACTTC. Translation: CASSQGARGQYQETQYF.

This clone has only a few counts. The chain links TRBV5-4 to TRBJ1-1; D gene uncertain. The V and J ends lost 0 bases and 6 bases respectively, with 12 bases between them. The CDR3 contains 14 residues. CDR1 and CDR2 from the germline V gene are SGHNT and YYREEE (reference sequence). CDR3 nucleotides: TGTGCCAGCAGCTTGGCCATGGCGAGCGCTGAAGCTTTCTTT. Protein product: CASSLAMASAEAFF.

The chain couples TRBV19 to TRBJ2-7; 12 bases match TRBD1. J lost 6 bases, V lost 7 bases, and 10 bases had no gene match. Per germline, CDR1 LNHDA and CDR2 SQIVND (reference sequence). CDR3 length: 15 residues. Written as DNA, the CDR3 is TGTGCCAGTATGGGTCCGGGACAGGGGGCGGGCGAGCAGTACTTC. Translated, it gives CASMGPGQGAGEQYF.

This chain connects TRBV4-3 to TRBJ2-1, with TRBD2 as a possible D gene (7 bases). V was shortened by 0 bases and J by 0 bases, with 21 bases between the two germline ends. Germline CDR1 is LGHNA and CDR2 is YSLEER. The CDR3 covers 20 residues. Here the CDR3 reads CASSQDLNGGGTSSYNEQFF. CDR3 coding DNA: TGCGCCAGCAGCCAAGATCTAAATGGGGGGGGCACTAGCTCCTACAATGAGCAGTTCTTC.

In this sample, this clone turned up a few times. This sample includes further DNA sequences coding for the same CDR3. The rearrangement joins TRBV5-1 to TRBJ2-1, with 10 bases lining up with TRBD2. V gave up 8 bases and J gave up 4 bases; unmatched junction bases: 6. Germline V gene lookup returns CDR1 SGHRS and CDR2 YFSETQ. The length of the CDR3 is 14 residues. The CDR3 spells CASSPSGGYNEQFF. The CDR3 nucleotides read TGCGCCAGTTCCCCTAGCGGGGGTTACAATGAGCAGTTCTTC. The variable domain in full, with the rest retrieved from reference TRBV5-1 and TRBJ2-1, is KAGVTQTPRYLIKTRGQQVTLSCSPISGHRSVSWYQQTPGQGLQFLFEYFSETQRNKGNFPGRFSGRQFSNSRSEMNVSTLELGDSALYLCASSPSGGYNEQFFGPGTRLTVL.

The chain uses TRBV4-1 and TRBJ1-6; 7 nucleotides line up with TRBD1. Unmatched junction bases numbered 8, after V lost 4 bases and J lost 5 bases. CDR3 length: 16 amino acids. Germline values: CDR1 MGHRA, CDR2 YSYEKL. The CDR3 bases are TGCGCCAGCAGCCCACAGGGGATTCCCAATAATTCACCCCTCCACTTT. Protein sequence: CASSPQGIPNNSPLHF.

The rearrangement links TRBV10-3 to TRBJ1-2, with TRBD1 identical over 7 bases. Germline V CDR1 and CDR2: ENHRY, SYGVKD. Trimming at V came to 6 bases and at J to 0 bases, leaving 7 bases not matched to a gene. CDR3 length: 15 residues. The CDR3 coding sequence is TGTGCCATCAGAGGGACAGTAACCACTAACTATGGCTACACCTTC. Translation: CAIRGTVTTNYGYTF.

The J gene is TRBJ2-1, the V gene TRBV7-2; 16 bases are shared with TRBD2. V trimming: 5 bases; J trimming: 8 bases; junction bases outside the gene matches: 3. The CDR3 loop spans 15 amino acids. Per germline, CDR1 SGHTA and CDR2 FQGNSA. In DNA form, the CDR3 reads TGTGCCAGCAGCCTGGGACTAGCGGGGGGGGATGAGCAGTTCTTC. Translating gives CASSLGLAGGDEQFF.

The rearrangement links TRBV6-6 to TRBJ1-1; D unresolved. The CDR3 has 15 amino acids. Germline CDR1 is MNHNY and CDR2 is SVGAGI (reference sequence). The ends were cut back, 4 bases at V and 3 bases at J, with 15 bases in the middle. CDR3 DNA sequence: TGTGCCAGCAGTTTCCCCGGAGGGTTGGACACTGAAGCTTTCTTT. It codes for CASSFPGGLDTEAFF.

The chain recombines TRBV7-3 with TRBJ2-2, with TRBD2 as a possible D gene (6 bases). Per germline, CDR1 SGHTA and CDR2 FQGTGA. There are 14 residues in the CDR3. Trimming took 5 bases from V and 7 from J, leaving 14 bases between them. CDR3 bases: TGTGCCAGCAGCCAAAATAGCGGAATCGGGGAGCTGTTTTTT. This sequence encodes CASSQNSGIGELFF.

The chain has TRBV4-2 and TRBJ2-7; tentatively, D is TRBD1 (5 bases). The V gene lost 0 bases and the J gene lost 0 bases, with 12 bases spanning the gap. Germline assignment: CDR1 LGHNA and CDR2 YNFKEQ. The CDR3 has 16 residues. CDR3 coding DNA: TGTGCCAGCAGCCAAGATCAGACAGAACCCTCCTACGAGCAGTACTTC. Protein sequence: CASSQDQTEPSYEQYF.

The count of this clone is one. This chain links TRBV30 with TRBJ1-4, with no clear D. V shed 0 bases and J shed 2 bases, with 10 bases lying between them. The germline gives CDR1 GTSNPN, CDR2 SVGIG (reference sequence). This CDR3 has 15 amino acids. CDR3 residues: CAWSVLRVTNEKLFF. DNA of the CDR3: TGTGCCTGGAGTGTACTGAGGGTTACTAATGAAAAACTGTTTTTT.

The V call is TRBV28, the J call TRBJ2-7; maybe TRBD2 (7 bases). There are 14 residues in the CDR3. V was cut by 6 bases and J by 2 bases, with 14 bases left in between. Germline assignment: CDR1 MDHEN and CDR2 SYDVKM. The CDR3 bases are TGTGCCAGCAGGGGGGGGCAGGCAACCTACGAGCAGTACTTC. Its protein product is CASRGGQATYEQYF.